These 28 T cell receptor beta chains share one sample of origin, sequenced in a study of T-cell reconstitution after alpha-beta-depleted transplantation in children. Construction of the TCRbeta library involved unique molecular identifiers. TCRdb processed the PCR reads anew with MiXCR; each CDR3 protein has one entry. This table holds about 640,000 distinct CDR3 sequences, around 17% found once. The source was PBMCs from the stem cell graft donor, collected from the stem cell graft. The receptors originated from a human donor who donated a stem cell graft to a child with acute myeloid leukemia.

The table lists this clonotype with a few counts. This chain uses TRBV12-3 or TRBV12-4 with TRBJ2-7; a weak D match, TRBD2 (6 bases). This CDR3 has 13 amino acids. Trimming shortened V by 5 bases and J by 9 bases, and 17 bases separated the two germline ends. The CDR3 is CASSPGLTSGQYF. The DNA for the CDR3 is TGTGCCAGCAGTCCGGGACTGACGAGTGGGCAGTACTTC.

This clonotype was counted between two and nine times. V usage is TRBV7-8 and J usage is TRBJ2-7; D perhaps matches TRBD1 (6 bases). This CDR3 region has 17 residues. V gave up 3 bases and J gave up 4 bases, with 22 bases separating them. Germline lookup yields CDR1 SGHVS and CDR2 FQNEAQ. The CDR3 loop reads CASSFTLAGGLGYEQYF. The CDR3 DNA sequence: TGTGCCAGCAGCTTTACGCTAGCTGGGGGCCTGGGGTACGAGCAGTACTTC.

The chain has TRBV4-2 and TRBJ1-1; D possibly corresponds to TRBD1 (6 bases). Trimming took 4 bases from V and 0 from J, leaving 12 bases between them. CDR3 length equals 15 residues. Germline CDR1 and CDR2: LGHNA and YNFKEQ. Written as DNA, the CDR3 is TGTGCCAGCAGCCCTTTCGGGGGCATGAACACTGAAGCTTTCTTT. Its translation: CASSPFGGMNTEAFF.

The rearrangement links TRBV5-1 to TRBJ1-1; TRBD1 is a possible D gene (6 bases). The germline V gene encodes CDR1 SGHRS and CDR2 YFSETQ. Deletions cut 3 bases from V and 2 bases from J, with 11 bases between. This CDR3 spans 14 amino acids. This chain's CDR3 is CASSSRQANTEAFF. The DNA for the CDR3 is TGCGCCAGCAGCTCCCGACAGGCCAACACTGAAGCTTTCTTT.

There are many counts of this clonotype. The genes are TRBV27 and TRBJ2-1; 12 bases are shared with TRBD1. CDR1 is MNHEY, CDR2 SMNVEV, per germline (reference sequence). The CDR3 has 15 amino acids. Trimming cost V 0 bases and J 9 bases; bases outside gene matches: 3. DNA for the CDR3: TGTGCCAGCAGTTTATCGGGACAGGGGGCATTTGAGCAGTTCTTC. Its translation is CASSLSGQGAFEQFF.

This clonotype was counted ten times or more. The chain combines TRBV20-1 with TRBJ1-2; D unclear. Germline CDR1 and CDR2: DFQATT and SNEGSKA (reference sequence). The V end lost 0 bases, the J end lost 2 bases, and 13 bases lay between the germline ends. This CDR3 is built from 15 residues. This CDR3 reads CSARDDGEINYGYTF. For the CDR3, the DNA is TGCAGTGCTAGAGATGACGGGGAGATCAACTATGGCTACACCTTC.

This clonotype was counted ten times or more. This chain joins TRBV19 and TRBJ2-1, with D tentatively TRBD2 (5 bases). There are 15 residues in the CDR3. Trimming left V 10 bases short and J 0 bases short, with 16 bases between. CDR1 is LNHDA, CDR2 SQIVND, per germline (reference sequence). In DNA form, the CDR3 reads TGTGCCACCTCCCGACTACCATCCTCCTACAATGAGCAGTTCTTC. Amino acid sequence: CATSRLPSSYNEQFF. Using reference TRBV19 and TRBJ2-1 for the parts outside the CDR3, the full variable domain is DGGITQSPKYLFRKEGQNVTLSCEQNLNHDAMYWYRQDPGQGLRLIYYSQIVNDFQKGDIAEGYSVSREKKESFPLTVTSAQKNPTAFYLCATSRLPSSYNEQFFGPGTRLTVL.

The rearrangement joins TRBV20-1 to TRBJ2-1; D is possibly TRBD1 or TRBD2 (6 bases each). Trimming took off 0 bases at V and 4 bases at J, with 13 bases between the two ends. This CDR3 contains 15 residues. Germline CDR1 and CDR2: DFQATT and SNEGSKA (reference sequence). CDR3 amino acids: CSARDSRGRYNEQFF. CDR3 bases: TGCAGTGCTAGAGATAGTAGGGGGAGGTACAATGAGCAGTTCTTC.

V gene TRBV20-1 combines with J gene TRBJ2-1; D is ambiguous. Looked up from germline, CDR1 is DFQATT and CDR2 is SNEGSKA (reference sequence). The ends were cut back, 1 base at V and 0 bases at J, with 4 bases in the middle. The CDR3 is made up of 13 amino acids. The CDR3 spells CSARVASYNEQFF. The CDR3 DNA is TGCAGTGCTAGAGTGGCCTCCTACAATGAGCAGTTCTTC.

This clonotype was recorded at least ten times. CDR3 sequence reads: CASSPWGLAGGGADTQYF. CDR3 coding DNA: TGTGCCAGCAGTCCATGGGGACTAGCGGGGGGTGGAGCAGATACGCAGTATTTT. The genes are TRBV12-3 or TRBV12-4 and TRBJ2-3; 15 bases map to TRBD2. Losses at the gene ends were 5 bases for V and 4 bases for J; bases not matched to a gene: 10. The CDR3 sequence is 18 residues long.

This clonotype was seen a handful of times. CDR3 protein: CASRWLVQSDEQFF. Here the CDR3 DNA reads TGTGCCAGCAGGTGGTTAGTTCAGTCGGATGAGCAGTTCTTC. The chain employs TRBV6-2 or TRBV6-3 and TRBJ2-1; D gene ambiguous. Germline-derived CDR1 and CDR2 are MNHEY and SVGEGT. The V end lost 6 bases, the J end lost 8 bases, and 17 bases lay between the germline ends. The CDR3 length is 14 residues.

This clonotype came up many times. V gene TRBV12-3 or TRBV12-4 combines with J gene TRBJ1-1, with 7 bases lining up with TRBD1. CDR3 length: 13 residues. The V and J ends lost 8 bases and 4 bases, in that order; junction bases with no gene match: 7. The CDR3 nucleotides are TGTGCCAGCGGAGGGGGCAGGTTCACTGAAGCTTTCTTT. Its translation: CASGGGRFTEAFF.

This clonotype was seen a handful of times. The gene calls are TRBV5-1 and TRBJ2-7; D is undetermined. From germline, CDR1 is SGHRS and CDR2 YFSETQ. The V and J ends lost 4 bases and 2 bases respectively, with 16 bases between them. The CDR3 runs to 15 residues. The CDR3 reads CASSDWGSRAYEQYV. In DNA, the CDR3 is TGCGCCAGCAGCGATTGGGGTAGCCGGGCCTACGAGCAGTACGTC.

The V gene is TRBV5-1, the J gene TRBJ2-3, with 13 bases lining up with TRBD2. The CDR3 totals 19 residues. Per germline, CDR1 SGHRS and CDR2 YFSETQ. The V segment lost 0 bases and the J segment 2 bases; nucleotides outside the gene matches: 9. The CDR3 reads CASSLAFTSGGAFTDTQYF. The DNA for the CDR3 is TGCGCCAGCAGCTTGGCCTTTACTAGCGGGGGGGCCTTCACAGATACGCAGTATTTT.

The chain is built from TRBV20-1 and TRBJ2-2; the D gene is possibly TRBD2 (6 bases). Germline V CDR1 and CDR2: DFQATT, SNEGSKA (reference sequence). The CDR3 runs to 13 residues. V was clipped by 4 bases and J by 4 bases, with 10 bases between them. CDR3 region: CSATGGFTGELFF. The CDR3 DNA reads TGCAGTGCTACCGGGGGTTTCACCGGGGAGCTGTTTTTT.

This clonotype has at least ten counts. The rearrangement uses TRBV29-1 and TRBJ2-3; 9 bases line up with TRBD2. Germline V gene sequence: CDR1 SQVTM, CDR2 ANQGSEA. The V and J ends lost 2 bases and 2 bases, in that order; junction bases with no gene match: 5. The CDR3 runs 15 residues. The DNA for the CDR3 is TGCAGCGTTGAATGGCGGGGGGGGCACACAGATACGCAGTATTTT. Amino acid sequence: CSVEWRGGHTDTQYF.

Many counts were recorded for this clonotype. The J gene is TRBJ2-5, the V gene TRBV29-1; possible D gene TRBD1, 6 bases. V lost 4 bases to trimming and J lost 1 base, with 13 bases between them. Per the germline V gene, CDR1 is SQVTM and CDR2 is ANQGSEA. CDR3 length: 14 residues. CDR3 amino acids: CSVADDRSQETQYF. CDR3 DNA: TGCAGCGTTGCCGACGACAGGTCCCAAGAGACCCAGTACTTC.

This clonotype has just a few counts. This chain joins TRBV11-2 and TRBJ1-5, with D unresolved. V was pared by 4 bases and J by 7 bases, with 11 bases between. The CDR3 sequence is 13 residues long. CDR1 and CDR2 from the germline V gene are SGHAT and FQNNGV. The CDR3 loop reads CASSSGQWQPQHF. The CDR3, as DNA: TGTGCCAGCAGCTCTGGGCAGTGGCAGCCCCAGCATTTT.

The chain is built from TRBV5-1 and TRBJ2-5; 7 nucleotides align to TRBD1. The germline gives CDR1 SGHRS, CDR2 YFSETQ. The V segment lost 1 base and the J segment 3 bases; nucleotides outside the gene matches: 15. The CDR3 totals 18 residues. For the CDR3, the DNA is TGCGCCAGCAGCTTGTCGGGACAGCCGATCCTTTTGGAAGAGACCCAGTACTTC. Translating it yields CASSLSGQPILLEETQYF.

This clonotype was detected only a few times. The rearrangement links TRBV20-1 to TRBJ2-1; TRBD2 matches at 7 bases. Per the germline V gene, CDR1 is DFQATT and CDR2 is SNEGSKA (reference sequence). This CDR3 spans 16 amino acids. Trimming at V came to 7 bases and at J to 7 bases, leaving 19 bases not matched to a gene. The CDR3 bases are TGCAGTGGAGTGGGAGGGGACGCTTTTCTGGGTAATGAGCAGTTCTTC. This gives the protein CSGVGGDAFLGNEQFF.

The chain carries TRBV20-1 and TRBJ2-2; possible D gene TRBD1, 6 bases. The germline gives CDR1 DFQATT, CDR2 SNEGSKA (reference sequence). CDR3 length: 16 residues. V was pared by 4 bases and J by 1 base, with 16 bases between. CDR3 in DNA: TGCAGTGCTATTCGGGCGGACAGAGTGAACACCGGGGAGCTGTTTTTT. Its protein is CSAIRADRVNTGELFF.

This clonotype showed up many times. The CDR3 loop is CASSFGYDRGARRAFF. DNA of the CDR3: TGTGCCAGCAGCTTTGGTTACGACAGGGGCGCCAGGAGAGCTTTCTTT. J is TRBJ1-1 and V is TRBV5-6; 8 bases fit TRBD1. The ends lost 2 bases at V and 10 bases at J; junction bases unmatched: 16. The germline gives CDR1 SGHDT, CDR2 YYEEEE. The CDR3 sequence is 16 residues long.

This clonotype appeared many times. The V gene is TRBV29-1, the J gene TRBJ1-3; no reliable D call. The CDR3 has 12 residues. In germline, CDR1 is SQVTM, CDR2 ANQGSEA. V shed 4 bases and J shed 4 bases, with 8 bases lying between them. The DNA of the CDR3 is TGCAGCGTTGCAACAGTCGGAAACACCATATATTTT. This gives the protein CSVATVGNTIYF.

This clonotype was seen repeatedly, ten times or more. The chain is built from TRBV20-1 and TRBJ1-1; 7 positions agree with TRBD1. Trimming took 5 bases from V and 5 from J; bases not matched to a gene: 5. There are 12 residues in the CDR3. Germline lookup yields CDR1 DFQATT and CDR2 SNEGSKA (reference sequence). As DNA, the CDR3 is TGCAGTGCTCAGGGGGGGAGGACTGAAGCTTTCTTT. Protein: CSAQGGRTEAFF.

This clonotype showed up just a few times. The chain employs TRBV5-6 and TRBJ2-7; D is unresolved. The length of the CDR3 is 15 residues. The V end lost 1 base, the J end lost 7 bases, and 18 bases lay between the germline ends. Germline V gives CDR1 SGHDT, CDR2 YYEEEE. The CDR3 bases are TGTGCCAGCAGCTTGTCAGGCTGGAAGACGGAGGAGCAGTACGTC. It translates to CASSLSGWKTEEQYV.

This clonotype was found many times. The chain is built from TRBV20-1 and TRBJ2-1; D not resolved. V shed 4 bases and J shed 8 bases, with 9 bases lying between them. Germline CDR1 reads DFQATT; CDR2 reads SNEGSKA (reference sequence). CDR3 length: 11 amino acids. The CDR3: CSATQGYEQFF. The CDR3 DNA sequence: TGCAGTGCTACCCAAGGGTATGAGCAGTTCTTC.

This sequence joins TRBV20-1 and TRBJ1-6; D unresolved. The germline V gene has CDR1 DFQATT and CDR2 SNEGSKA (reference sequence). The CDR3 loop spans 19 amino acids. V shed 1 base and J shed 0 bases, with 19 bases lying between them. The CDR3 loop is CSARAAGGLGGSYNSPLHF. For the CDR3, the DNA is TGCAGTGCTAGAGCGGCGGGCGGTCTCGGTGGCTCCTATAATTCACCCCTCCACTTT.

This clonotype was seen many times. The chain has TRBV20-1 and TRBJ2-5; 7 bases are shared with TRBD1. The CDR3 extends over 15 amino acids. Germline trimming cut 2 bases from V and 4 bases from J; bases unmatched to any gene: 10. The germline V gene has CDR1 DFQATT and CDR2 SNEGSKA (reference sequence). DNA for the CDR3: TGCAGTGCTAGACCCCTTAGACAGGGACGAGAGACCCAGTACTTC. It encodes CSARPLRQGRETQYF.